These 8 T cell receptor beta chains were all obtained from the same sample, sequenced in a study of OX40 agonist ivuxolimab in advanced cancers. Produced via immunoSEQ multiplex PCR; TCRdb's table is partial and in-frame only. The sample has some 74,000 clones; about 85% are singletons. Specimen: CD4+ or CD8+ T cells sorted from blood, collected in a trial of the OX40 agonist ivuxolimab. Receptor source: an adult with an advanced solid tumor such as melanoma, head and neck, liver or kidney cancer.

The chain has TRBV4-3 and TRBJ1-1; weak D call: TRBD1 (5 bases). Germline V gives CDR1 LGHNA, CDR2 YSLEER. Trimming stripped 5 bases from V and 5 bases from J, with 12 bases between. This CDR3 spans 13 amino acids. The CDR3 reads CASSDVQGTEAFF. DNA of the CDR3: TGCGCCAGCAGCGACGTGCAGGGAACTGAAGCTTTCTTT.

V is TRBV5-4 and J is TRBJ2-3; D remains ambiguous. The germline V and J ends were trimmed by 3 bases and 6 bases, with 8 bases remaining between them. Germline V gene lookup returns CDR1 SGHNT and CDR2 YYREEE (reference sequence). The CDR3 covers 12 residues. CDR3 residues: CASSSSRDTQYF. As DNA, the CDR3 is TGTGCCAGCAGCTCCTCGCGCGATACGCAGTATTTT.

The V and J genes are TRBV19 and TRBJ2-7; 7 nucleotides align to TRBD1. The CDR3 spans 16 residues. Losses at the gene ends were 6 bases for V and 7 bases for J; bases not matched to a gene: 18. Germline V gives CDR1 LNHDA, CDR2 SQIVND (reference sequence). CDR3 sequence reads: CASRENTGTVAREQYF. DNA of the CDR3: TGTGCCAGTAGAGAGAACACCGGGACAGTGGCGCGGGAGCAGTACTTC.

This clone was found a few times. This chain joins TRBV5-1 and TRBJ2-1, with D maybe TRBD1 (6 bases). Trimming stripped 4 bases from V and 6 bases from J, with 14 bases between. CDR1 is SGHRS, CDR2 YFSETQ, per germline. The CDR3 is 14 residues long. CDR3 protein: CASSQGNSPNEQFF. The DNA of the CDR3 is TGCGCCAGCAGCCAGGGGAACAGTCCCAATGAGCAGTTCTTC.

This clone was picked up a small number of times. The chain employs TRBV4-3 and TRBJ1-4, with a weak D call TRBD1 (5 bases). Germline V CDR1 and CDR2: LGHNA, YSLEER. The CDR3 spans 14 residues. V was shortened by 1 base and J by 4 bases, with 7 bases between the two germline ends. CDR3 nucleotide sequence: TGCGCCAGCAGCCAAGGGGGCCTTAATGAAAAACTGTTTTTT. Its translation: CASSQGGLNEKLFF.

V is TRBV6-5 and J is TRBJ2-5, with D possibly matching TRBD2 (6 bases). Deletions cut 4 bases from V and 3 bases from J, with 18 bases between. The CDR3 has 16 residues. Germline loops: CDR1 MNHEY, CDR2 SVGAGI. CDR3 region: CASSFLSSSVEETQYF. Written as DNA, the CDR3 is TGTGCCAGCAGTTTCCTTTCCTCTAGCGTCGAAGAGACCCAGTACTTC.

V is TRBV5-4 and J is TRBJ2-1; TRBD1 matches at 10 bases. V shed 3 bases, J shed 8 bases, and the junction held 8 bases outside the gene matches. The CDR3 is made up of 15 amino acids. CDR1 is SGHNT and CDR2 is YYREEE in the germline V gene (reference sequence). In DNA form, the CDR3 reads TGTGCCAGCAGCTCTAGGACAGGGGGACGTGATGAGCAGTTCTTC. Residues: CASSSRTGGRDEQFF.

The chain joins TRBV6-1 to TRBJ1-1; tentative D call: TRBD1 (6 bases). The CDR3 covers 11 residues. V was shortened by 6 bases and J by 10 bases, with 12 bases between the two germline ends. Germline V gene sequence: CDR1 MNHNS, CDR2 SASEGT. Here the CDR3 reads CASRDSSGAFF. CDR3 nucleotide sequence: TGTGCCAGCAGGGACAGTAGCGGAGCTTTCTTT.